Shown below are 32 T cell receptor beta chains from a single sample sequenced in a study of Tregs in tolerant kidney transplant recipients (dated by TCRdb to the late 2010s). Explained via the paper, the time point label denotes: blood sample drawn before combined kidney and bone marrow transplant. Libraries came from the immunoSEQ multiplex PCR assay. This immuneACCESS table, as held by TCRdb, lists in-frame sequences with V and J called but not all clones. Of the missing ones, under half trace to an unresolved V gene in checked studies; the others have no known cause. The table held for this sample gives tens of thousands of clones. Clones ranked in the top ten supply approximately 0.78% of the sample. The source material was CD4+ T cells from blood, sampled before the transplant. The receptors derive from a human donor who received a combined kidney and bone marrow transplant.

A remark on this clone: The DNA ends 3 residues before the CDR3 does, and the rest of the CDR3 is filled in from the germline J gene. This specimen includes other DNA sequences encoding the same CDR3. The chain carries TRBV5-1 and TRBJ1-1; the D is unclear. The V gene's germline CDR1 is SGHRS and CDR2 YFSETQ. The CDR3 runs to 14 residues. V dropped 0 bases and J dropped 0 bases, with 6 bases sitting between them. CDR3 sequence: CASSLELLNTEAFF. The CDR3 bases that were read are TGCGCCAGCAGCTTGGAACTGCTGAACACTGAA.

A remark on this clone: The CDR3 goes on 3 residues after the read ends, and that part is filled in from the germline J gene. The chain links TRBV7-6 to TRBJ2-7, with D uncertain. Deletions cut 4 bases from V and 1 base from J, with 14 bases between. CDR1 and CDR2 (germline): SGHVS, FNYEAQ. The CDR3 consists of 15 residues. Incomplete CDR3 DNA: TGTGCCAGCAGCTCTCTGGGCCCCTTTTCCTACGAG. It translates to CASSSLGPFSYE. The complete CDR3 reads CASSSLGPFSYEQYF.

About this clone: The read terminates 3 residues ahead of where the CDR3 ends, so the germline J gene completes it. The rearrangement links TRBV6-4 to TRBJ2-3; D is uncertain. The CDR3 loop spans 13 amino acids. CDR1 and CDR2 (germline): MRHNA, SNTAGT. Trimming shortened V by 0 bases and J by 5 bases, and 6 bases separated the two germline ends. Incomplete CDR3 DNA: TGTGCCAGCAGTGACTCTCGACTAGATACG. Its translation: CASSDSRLDT. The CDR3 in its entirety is CASSDSRLDTQYF.

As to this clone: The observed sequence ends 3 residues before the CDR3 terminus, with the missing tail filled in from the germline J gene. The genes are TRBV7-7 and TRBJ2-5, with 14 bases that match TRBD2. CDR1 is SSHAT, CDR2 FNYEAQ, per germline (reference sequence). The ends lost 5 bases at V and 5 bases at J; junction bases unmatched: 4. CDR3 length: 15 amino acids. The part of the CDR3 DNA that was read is TGTGCCAGCAGCCAGGGACTAGCGGGAGTGGAGACC. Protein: CASSQGLAGVET. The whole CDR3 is CASSQGLAGVETQYF.

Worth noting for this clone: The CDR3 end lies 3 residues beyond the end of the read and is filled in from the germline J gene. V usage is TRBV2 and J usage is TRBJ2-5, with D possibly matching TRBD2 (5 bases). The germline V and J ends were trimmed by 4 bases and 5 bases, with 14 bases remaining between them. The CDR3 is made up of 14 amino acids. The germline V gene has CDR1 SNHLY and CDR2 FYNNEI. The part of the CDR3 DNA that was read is TGTGCCAGCAGTGCGGCTAGCAGAGGGGAGACC. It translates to CASSAASRGET. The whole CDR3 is CASSAASRGETQYF. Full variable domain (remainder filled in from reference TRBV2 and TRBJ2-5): EPEVTQTPSHQVTQMGQEVILRCVPISNHLYFYWYRQILGQKVEFLVSFYNNEISEKSEIFDDQFSVERPDGSNFTLKIRSTKLEDSAMYFCASSAASRGETQYFGPGTRLLVL.

CDR3 DNA, as far as it was read: TGCGCCAGCAGCTTGGCCGCGGGGGGGCGTCGGAATGAG. Protein sequence: CASSLAAGGRRNE. The full CDR3 sequence reads CASSLAAGGRRNEQFF. J is TRBJ2-1 and V is TRBV5-1, with 9 nucleotides matching TRBD2. The read terminates 3 residues ahead of where the CDR3 ends, so the germline J gene completes it. There are 16 residues in the CDR3. Trimming took 0 bases from V and 7 from J; bases not matched to a gene: 8. The germline gives CDR1 SGHRS, CDR2 YFSETQ.

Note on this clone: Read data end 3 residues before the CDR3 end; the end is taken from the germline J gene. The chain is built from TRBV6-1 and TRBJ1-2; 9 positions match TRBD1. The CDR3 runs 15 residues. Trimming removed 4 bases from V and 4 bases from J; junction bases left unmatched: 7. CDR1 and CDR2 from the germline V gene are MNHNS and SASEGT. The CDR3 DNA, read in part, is TGTGCCAGCAGTGTCAGACAGGGGGGCGCCTATGGC. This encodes CASSVRQGGAYG. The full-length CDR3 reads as CASSVRQGGAYGYTF.

The CDR3 loop is CASSSTGFFTEAFF. The covered CDR3 bases are TGCGCCAGCAGTTCGACAGGGTTTTTCACTGAA. This chain joins TRBV5-1 and TRBJ1-1, with 7 bases fitting TRBD1. The read ends 3 residues before the CDR3 terminus; that terminus is restored from the germline J gene. The trim removed 5 bases at V and 4 bases at J, leaving 8 bases unmatched. Germline V gene sequence: CDR1 SGHRS, CDR2 YFSETQ. The CDR3 extends over 14 amino acids.

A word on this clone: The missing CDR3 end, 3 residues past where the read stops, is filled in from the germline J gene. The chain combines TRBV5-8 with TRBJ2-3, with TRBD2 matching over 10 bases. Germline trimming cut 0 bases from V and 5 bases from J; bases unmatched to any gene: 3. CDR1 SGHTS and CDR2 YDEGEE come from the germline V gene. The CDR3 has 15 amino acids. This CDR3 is CASSLGLAGGDTQYF. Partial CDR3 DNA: TGTGCCAGCAGCTTGGGACTAGCGGGCGGAGATACG.

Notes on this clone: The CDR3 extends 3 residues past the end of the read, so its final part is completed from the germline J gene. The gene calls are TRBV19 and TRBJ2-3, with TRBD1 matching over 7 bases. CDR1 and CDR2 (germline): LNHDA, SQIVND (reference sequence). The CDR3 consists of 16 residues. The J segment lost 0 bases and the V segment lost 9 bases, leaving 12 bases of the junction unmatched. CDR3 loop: CASSPTGTASTDTQYF. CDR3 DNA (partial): TGTGCCAGCTCCCCAACCGGGACAGCGAGCACAGATACG.

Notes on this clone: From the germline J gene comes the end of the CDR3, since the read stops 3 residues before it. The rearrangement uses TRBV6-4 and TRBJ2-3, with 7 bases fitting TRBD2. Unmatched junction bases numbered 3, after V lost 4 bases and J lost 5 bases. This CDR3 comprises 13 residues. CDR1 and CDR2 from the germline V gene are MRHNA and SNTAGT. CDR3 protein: CASSGGGKDTQYF. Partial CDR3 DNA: TGTGCCAGCAGTGGGGGGGGGAAAGATACG.

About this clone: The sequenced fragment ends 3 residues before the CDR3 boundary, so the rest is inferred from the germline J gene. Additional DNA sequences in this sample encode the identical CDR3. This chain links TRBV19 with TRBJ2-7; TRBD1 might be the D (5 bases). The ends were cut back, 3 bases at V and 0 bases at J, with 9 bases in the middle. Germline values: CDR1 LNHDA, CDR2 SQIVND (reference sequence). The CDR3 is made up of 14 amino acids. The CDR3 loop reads CASSMGQGSYEQYF. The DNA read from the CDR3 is TGTGCCAGTAGTATGGGGCAGGGCTCCTACGAG.

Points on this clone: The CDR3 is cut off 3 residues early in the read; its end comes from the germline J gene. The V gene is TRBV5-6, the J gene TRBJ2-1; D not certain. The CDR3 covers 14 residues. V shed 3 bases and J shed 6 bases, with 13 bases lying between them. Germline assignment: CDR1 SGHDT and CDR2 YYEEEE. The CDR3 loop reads CASSSTDKVNEQFF. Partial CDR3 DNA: TGTGCCAGCAGCTCAACCGACAAAGTCAATGAG.

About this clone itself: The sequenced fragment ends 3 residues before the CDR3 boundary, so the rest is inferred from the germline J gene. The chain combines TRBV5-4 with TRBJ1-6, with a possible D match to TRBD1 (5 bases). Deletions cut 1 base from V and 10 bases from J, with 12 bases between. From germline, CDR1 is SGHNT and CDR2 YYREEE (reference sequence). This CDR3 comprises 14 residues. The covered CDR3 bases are TGTGCCAGCAGCTTGCTAGGGGTCGAATCACCC. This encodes CASSLLGVESP. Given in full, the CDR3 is CASSLLGVESPLHF.

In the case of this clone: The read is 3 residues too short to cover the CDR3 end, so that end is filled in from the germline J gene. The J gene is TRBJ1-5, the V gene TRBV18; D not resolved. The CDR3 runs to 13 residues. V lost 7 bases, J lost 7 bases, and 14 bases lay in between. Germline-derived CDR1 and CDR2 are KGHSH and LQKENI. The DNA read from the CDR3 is TGTGCCAGCTGTATCGGGTATAACCAGCCC. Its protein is CASCIGYNQP. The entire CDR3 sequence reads CASCIGYNQPQHF. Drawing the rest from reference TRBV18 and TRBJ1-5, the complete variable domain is NAGVMQNPRHLVRRRGQEARLRCSPMKGHSHVYWYRQLPEEGLKFMVYLQKENIIDESGMPKERFSAEFPKEGPSILRIQQVVRGDSAAYFCASCIGYNQPQHFGDGTRLSIL.

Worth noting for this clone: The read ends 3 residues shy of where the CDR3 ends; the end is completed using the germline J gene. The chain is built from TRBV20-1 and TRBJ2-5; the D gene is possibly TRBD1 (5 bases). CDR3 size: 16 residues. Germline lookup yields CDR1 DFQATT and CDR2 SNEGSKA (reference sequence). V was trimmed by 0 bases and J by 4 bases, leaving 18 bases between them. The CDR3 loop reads CSARDQGSPRSETQYF. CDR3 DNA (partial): TGCAGTGCTAGAGATCAGGGCAGTCCCCGCTCAGAGACC.

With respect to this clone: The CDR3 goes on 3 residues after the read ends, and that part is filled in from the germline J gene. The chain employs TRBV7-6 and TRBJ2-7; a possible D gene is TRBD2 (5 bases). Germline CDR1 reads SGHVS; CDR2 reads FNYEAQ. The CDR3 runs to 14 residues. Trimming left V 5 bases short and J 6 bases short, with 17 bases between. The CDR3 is CASSPSAGLREQYF. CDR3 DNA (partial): TGTGCCAGCAGCCCCTCGGCAGGACTCCGCGAG.

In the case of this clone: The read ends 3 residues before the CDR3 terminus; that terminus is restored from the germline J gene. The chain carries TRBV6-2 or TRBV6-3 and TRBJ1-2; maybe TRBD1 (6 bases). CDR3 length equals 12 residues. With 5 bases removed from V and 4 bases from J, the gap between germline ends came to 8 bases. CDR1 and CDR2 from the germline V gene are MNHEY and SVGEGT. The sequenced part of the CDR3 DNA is TGTGCCAGCAGTACAGGGCTCTATGGC. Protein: CASSTGLYG. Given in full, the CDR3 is CASSTGLYGYTF.

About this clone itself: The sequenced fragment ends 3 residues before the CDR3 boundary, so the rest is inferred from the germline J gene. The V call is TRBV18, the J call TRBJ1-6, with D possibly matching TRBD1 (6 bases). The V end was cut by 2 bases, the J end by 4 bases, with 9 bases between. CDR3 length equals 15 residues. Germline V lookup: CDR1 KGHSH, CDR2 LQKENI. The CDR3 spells CASSPARGYNSPLHF. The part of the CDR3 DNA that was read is TGTGCCAGCTCACCAGCCAGGGGTTATAATTCACCC.

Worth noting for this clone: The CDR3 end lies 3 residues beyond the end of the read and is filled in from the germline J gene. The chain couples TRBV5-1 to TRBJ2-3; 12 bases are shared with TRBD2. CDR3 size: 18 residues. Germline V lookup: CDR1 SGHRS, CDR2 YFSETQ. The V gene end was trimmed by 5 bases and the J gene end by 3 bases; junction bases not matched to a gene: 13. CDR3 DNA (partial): TGCGCCAGCAGATCCGGGACTAGCGGGCTAAGGCTTACAGATACG. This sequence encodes CASRSGTSGLRLTDT. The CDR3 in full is CASRSGTSGLRLTDTQYF.

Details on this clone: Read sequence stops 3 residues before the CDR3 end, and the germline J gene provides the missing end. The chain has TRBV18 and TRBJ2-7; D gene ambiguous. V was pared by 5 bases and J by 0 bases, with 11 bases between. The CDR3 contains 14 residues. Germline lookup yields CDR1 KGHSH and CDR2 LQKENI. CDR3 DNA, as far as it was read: TGTGCCAGCTCATGGGCCGAAAGCTCCTACGAG. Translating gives CASSWAESSYE. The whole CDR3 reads CASSWAESSYEQYF.

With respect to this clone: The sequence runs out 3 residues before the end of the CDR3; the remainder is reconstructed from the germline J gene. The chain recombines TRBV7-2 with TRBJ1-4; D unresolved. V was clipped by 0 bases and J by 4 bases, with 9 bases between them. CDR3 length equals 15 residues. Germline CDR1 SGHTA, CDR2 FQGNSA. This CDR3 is CASSLALRGNEKLFF. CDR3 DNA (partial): TGTGCCAGCAGCTTAGCGCTCCGGGGTAATGAAAAA. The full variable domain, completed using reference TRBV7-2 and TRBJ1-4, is GAGVSQSPSNKVTEKGKDVELRCDPISGHTALYWYRQSLGQGLEFLIYFQGNSAPDKSGLPSDRFSAERTGGSVSTLTIQRTQQEDSAVYLCASSLALRGNEKLFFGSGTQLSVL.

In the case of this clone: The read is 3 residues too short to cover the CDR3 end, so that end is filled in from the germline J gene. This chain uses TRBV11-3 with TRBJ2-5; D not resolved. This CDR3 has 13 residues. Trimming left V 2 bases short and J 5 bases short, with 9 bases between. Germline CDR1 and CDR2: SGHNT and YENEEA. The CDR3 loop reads CASSLFSSETQYF. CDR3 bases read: TGTGCCAGCAGCTTATTTAGTTCGGAGACC. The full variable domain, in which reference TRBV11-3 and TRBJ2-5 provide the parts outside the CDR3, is EAGVVQSPRYKIIEKKQPVAFWCNPISGHNTLYWYLQNLGQGPELLIRYENEEAVDDSQLPKDRFSAERLKGVDSTLKIQPAELGDSAVYLCASSLFSSETQYFGPGTRLLVL.

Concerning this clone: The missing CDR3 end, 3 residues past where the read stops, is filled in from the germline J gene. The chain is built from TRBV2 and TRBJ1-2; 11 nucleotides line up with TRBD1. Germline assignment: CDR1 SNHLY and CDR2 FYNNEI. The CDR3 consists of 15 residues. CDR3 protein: CASSDPTDRGPGYTF. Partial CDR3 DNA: TGTGCCAGCAGTGACCCCACGGACAGGGGGCCCGGC.

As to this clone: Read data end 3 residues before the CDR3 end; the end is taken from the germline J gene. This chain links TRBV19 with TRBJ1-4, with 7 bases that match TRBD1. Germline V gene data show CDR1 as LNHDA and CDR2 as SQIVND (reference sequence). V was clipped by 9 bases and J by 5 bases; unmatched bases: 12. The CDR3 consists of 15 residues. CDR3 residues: CARNQRQGENEKLFF. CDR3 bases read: TGTGCCAGGAACCAACGACAGGGCGAAAATGAAAAA.

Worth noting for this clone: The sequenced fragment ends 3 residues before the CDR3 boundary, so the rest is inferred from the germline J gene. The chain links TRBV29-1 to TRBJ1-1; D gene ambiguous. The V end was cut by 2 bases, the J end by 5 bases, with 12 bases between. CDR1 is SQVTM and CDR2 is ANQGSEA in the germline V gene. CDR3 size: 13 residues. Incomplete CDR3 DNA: TGCAGCGTTGAATCACTCGCGGGAACTGAA. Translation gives CSVESLAGTE. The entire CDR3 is CSVESLAGTEAFF.

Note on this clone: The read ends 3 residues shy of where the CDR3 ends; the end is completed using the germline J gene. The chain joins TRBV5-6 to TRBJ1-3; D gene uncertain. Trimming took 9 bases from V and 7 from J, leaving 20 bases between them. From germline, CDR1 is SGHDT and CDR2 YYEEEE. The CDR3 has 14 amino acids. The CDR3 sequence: CAILKHSHGNTIYF. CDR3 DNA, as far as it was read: TGTGCCATCCTCAAACACTCGCACGGGAACACC.

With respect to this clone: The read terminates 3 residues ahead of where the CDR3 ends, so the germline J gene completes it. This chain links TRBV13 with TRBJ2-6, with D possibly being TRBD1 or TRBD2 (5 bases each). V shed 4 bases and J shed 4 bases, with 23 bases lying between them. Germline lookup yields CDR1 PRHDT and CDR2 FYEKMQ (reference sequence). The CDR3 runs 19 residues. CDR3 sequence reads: CASSSRAEGYYSGANVLTF. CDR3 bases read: TGTGCCAGCAGCTCCCGGGCTGAGGGGTATTATTCCGGGGCCAACGTC.

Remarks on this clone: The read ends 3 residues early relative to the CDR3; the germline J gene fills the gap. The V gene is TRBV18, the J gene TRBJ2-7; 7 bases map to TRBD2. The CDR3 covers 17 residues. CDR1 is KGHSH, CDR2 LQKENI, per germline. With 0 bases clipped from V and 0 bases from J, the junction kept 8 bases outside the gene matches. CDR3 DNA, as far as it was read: TGTGCCAGCTCACCACCTGGACTAGACCCTAGCTCCTACGAG. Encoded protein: CASSPPGLDPSSYE. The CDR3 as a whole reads CASSPPGLDPSSYEQYF.

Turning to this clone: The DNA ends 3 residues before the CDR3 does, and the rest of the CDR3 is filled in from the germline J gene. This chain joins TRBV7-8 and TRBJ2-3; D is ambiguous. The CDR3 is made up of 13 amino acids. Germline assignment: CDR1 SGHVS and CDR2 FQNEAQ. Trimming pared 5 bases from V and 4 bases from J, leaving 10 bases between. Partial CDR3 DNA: TGTGCCAGCAGCCAAGATAGGGCAGATACG. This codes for CASSQDRADT. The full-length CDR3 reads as CASSQDRADTQYF.

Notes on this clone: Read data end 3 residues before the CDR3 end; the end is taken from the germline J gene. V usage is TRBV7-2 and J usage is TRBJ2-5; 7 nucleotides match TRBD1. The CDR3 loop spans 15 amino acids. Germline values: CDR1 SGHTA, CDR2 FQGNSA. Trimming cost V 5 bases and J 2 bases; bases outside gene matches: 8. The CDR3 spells CASSREGGGQETQYF. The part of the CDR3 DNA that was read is TGTGCCAGCAGCCGAGAAGGGGGCGGGCAAGAGACC.

Partial CDR3 DNA: TGTGCCAGCAGCTTAAACAGGGGGAATGAAAAA. The encoded protein is CASSLNRGNEK. The full-length CDR3 reads as CASSLNRGNEKLFF. The V and J genes are TRBV7-9 and TRBJ1-4; TRBD1 matches 8 bases. The read ends 3 residues before the CDR3 terminus; that terminus is restored from the germline J gene. The CDR3 length is 14 residues. The germline V gene encodes CDR1 SEHNR and CDR2 FQNEAQ (reference sequence). J was trimmed by 5 bases and V by 2 bases; bases with no gene match: 1. Drawing the rest from reference TRBV7-9 and TRBJ1-4, the complete variable domain is DTGVSQNPRHKITKRGQNVTFRCDPISEHNRLYWYRQTLGQGPEFLTYFQNEAQLEKSRLLSDRFSAERPKGSFSTLEIQRTEQGDSAMYLCASSLNRGNEKLFFGSGTQLSVL.